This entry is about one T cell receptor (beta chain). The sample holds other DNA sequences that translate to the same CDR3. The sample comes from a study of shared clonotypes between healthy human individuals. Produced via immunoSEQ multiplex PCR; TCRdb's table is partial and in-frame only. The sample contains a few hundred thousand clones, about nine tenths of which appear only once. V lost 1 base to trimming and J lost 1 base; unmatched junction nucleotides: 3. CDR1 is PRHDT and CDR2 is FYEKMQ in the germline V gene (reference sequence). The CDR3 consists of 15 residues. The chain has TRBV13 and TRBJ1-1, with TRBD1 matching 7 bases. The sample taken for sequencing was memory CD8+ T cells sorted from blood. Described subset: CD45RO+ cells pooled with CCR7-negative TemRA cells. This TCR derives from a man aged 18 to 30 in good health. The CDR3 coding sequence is TGTGCCAGCAGCTTAGAAGGGGGCGGGAACACTGAAGCTTTCTTT. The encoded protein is CASSLEGGGNTEAFF.